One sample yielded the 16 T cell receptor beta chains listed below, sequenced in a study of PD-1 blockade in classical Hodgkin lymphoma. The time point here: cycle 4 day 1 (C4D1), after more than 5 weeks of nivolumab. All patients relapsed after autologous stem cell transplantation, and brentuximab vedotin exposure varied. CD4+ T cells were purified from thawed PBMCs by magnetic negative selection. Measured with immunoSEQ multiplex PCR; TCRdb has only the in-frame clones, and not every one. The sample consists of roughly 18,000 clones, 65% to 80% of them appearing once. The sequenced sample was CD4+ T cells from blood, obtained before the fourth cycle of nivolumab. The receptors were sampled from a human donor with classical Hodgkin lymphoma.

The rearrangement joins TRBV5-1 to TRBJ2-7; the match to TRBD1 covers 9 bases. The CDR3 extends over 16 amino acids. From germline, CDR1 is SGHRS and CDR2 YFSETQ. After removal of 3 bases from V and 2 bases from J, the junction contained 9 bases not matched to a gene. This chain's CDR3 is CASSSSGTGIPYEQYF. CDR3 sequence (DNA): TGCGCCAGCAGCTCCTCCGGGACAGGGATACCCTACGAGCAGTACTTC.

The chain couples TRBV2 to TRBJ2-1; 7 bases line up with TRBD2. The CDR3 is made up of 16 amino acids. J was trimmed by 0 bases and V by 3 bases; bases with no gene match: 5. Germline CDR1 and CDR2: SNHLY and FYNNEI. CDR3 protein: CASSEQRGFSYNEQFF. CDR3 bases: TGTGCCAGCAGTGAGCAGCGGGGATTCTCCTACAATGAGCAGTTCTTC.

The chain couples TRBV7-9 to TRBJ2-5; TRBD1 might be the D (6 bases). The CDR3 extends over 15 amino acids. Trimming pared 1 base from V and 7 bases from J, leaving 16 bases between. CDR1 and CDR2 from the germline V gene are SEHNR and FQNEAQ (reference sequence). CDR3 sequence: CASSLVMGAGGTQYF. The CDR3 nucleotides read TGTGCCAGCAGCTTAGTTATGGGGGCTGGGGGGACCCAGTACTTC.

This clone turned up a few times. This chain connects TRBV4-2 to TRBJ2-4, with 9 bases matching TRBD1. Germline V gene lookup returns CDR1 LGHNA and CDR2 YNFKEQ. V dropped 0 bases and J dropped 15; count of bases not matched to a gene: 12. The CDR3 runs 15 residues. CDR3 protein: CASSQDTRGPGQGYF. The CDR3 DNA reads TGTGCCAGCAGCCAAGATACCCGCGGTCCGGGACAGGGGTACTTC.

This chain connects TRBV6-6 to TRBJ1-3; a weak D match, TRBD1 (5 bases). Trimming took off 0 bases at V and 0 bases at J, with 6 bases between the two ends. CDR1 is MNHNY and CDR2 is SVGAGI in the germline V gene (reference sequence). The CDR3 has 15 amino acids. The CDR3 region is CASSYSTDSGNTIYF. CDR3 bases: TGTGCCAGCAGTTACTCGACAGACTCTGGAAACACCATATATTTT.

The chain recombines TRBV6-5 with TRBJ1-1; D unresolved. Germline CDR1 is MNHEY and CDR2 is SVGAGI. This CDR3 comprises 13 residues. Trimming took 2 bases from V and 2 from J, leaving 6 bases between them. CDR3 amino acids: CASSYVPNTEAFF. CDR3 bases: TGTGCCAGCAGTTACGTACCCAACACTGAAGCTTTCTTT.

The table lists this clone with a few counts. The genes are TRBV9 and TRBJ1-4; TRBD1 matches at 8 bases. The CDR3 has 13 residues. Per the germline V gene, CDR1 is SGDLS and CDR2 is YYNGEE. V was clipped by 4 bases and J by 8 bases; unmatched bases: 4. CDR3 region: CASSPRTGEKLFF. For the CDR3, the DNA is TGTGCCAGCAGCCCTAGGACAGGGGAAAAACTGTTTTTT.

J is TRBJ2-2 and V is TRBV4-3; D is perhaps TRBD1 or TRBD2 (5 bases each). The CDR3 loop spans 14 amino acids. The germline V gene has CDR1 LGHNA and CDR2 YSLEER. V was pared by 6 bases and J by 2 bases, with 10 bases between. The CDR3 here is CASRRDGNTGELFF. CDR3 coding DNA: TGCGCCAGCAGACGGGACGGAAACACCGGGGAGCTGTTTTTT.

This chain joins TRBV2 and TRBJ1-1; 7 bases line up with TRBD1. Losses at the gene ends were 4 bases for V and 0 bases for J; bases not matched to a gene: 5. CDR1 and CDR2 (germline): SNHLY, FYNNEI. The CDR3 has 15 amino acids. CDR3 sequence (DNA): TGTGCCAGCAGTGCACACAGGGGAATGAACACTGAAGCTTTCTTT. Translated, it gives CASSAHRGMNTEAFF.

DNA for the CDR3: TGTGCCAGCAGCCTCCCCCCCGGGGAGCTGTTTTTT. This translates into CASSLPPGELFF. V gene TRBV2 combines with J gene TRBJ2-2; D is undetermined. V lost 6 bases to trimming and J lost 6 bases, with 8 bases between them. The CDR3 totals 12 residues. Germline values: CDR1 SNHLY, CDR2 FYNNEI.

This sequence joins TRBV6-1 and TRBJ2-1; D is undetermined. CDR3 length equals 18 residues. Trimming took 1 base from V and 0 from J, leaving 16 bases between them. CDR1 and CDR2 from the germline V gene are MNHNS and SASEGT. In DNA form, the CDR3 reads TGTGCCAGCAGTGAAGGGGCCGACTCGGGTGACTCCTACAATGAGCAGTTCTTC. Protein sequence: CASSEGADSGDSYNEQFF.

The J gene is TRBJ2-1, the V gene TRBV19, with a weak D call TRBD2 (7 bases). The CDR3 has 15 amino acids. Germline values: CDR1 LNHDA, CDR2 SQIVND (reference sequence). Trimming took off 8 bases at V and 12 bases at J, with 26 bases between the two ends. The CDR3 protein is CASSNGGGAPRAQFF. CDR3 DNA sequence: TGTGCCAGTTCCAACGGAGGGGGGGCCCCGAGGGCGCAGTTCTTC.

The CDR3 here is CASSYSQGAGQPQHF. The CDR3, as DNA: TGTGCCAGCAGTTACTCACAGGGGGCAGGTCAGCCCCAGCATTTT. The V gene is TRBV6-6, the J gene TRBJ1-5, with 9 bases aligning to TRBD1. This CDR3 contains 15 residues. CDR1 is MNHNY and CDR2 is SVGAGI in the germline V gene (reference sequence). The V segment lost 0 bases and the J segment 6 bases; nucleotides outside the gene matches: 3.

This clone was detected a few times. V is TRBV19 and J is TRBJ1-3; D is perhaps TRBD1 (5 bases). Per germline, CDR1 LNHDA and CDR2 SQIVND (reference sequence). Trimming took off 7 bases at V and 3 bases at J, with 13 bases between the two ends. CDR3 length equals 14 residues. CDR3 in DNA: TGTGCCAGTAATGAGGACACCTTTGGAAACACCATATATTTT. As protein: CASNEDTFGNTIYF. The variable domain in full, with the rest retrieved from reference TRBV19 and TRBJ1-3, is DGGITQSPKYLFRKEGQNVTLSCEQNLNHDAMYWYRQDPGQGLRLIYYSQIVNDFQKGDIAEGYSVSREKKESFPLTVTSAQKNPTAFYLCASNEDTFGNTIYFGEGSWLTVV.

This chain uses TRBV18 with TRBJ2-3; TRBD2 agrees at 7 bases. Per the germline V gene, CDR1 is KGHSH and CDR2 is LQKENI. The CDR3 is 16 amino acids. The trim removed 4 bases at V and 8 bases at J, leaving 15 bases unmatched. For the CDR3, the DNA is TGTGCCAGCTCACAAGCGAGCGGGGATACGTTTAGTACGCAGTATTTT. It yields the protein CASSQASGDTFSTQYF.

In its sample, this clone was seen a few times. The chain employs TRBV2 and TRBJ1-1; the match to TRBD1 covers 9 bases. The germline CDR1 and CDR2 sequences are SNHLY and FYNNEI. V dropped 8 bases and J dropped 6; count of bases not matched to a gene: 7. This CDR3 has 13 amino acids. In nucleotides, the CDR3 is TGTGCCAGCGGATCGGACAGGGGCTCTGAAGCTTTCTTT. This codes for CASGSDRGSEAFF.